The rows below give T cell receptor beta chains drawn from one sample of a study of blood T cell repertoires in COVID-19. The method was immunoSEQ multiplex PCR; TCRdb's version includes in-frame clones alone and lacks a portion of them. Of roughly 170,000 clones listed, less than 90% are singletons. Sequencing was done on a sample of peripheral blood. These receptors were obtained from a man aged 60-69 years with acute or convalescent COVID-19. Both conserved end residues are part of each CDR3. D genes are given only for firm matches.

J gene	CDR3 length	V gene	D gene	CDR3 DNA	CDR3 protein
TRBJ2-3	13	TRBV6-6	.	TGTGCCAGTCGGGAGCCGAGCACAGATACGCAGTATTTT	CASREPSTDTQYF
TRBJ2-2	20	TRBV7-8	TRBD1	TGTGCCAGCAGCTTACCCACATGGACAGGGGAGGATAAACACACCGGGGAGCTGTTTTTT	CASSLPTWTGEDKHTGELFF
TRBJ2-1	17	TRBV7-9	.	TGTGCCAGCAGCTTAGAACCAGGGCGATTAAACTACAATGAGCAGTTCTTC	CASSLEPGRLNYNEQFF
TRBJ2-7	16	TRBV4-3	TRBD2	TGCGCCAGCAGCCGATCGACTAGCGGGAGCTCCTACGAGCAGTACTTC	CASSRSTSGSSYEQYF
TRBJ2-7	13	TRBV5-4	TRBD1	TGTGCCAGCAGCTTACAAGACAGGGTCGAGCAGTACTTC	CASSLQDRVEQYF
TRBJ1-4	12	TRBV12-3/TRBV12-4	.	TGTGCCAGCAGTTTGGGGAGGGGAAAACTGTTTTTT	CASSLGRGKLFF
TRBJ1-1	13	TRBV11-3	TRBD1	TGTGCCAGCAGCTTAGGGGCAGGGGGTGACGCTTTCTTT	CASSLGAGGDAFF
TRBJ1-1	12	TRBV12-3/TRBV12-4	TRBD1	TGTGCCGGGGACAGACTGAACACTGAAGCTTTCTTT	CAGDRLNTEAFF
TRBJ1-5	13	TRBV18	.	TGTGCCAGCTCACCCTCATCGGGACAGCCCCAGCATTTT	CASSPSSGQPQHF
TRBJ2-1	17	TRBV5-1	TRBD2	TGCGCCAGCAGCCCCTCGACTAGCGGGAGCTCCTACAATGAGCAGTTCTTC	CASSPSTSGSSYNEQFF
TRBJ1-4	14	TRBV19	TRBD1	TGTGCCAGTAGGAGGACAGGGGAGGTTGAAAAACTGTTTTTT	CASRRTGEVEKLFF
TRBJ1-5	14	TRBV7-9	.	TGTGCCAGCAGCCCCCGGGGTGAATATCAGCCCCAGCATTTT	CASSPRGEYQPQHF